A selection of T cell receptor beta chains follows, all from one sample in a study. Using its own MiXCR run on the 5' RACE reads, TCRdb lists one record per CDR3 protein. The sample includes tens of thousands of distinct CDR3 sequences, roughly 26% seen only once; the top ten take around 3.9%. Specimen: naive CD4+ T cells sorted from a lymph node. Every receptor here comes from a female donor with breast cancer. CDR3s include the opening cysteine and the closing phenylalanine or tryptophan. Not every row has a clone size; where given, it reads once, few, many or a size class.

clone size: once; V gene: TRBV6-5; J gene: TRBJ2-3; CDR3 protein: CASSYGSNPGTDTQYF
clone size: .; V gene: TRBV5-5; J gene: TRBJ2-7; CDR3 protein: CASSLPGTSGINEQYF
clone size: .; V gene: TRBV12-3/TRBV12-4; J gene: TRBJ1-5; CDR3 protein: CASNPGTRQGGQPQHF
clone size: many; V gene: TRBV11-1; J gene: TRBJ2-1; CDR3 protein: CASSLNPAEHNEQFF
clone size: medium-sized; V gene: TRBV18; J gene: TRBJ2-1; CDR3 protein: CASSLEYNEQFF
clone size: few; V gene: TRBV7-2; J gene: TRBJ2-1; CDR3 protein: CASSLVGYNEQFF
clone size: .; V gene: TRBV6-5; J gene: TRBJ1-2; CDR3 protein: CASRQGSRGHGYTF
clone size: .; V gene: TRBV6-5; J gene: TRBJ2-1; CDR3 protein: CASSYAGPNEQFF
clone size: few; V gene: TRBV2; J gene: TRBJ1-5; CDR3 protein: CASSEPPGMDQPQHF
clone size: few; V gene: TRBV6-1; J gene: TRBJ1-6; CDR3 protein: CASSDVGQGSSPLHF
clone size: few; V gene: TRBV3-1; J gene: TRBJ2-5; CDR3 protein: CASSQVTGARETQYF
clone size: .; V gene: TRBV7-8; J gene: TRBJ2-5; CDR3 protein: CASSLAEGAPETQYF
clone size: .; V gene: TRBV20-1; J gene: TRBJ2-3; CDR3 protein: CSARDPIAGSADTQYF
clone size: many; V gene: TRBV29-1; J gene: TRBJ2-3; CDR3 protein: CSVEASAGTGTDTQYF
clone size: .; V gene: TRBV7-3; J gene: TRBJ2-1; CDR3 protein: CASSLTGGGFNEQFF
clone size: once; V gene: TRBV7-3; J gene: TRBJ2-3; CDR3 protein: CASSLLGLAGGTDTQYF
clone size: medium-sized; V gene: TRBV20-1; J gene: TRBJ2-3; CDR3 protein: CSAADRVTDTQYF
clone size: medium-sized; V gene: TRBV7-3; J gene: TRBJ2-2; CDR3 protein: CASSFPEALAGTGELFF
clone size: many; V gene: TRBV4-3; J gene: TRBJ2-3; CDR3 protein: CASSQVYADGISADTQYF
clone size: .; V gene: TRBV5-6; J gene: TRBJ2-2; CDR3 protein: CASSLRQVNTGELFF
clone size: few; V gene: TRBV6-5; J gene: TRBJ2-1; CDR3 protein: CASSYREEQFF
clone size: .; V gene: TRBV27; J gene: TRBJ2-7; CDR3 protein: CASSLTYVGYEQYF
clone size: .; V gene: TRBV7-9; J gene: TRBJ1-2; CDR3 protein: CASSSPSWASYGYTF
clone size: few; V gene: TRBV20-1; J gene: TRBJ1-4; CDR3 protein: CSARGQAEKLFF
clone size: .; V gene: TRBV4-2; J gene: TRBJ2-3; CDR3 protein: CASSPFDSGGGADTQYF
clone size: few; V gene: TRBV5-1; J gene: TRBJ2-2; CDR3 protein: CATRTGVNTGELFF
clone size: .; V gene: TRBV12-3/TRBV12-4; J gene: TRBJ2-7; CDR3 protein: CASSLDGGEQYF
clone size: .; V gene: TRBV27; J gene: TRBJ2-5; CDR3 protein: CASSLNPQETQYF
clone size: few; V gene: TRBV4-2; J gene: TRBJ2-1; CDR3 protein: CASSRDLAGAYNEQFF
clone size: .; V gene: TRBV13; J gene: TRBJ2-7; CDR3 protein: CASSLDDEQYF
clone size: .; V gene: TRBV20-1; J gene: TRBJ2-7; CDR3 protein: CSARDTSGSYEQYF
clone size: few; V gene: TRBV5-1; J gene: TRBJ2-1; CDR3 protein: CASSLGSALSYNEQFF
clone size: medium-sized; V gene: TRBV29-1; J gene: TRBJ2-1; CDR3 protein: CSVSSGGSYNEQFF
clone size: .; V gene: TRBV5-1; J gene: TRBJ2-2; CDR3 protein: CASSIVYQTNTGELFF
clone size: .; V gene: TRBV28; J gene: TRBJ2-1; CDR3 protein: CASSLLEGHNEQFF